This T cell receptor beta chain originates from a study of low-dose radiotherapy and immunotherapy resistance in tumors. Across the study: The fractionation for Cohort 1 was 0.5 Gy per fraction every 2 weeks, totaling 6.5 Gy.

Germline V lookup: CDR1 SGHTA, CDR2 FQGTGA. Trimming pared 2 bases from V and 0 bases from J, leaving 3 bases between. The CDR3 runs 13 residues. TRAV- and TRBV-specific primers, spanning alpha and beta chains, primed first-strand cDNA. TCRs underwent around 18 PCR cycles of amplification with a constant-region primer and V-primer adapter. TCRdb recomputed calls from the reads with MiXCR, one row per CDR3 protein. The repertoire has more than 85,000 distinct CDR3 sequences, just under 9.5% of them found once; the top ten carry roughly 1%. This clonotype was detected ten times or more. The time point was: before trial treatment.

This receptor was taken from a male donor with prostate cancer. This specimen consisted of PBMCs, obtained before treatment. The chain recombines TRBV7-3 with TRBJ2-3; D gene unclear. CDR3 in amino acids: CASSLASTDTQYF. In nucleotides, the CDR3 is TGTGCCAGCAGCTTAGCTAGCACAGATACGCAGTATTTT.